The text below deals with one T cell receptor beta chain. Its target is not known. This record comes from a study of T cells in Graves' hyperthyroidism and ophthalmopathy. Study-wide findings and caveats: Most thyroid clonotypes that were expanded above 0.001 also turned up in blood.

Enrolled ophthalmopathy patients presented with a Clinical Activity Score of at least 3, a NOSPECS grade of at least 4, and disease duration under 3 months. Amplification targeted TCR beta CDR3 regions from RNA transcripts. Initially, a first-round RT-PCR of the TCR CDR3 employed the HTBI primer set. MiXCR was run by TCRdb on the multiplex PCR reads, yielding one entry per CDR3 protein. Of more than 500,000 distinct CDR3 sequences in the sample, roughly 16% were seen once. Trimming cost V 1 base and J 7 bases; bases outside gene matches: 8. Germline V gene data show CDR1 as SQVTM and CDR2 as ANQGSEA. There are 14 residues in the CDR3.

The source is a woman in her twenties or thirties with Graves' ophthalmopathy. Sequencing input: blood. The genes are TRBV29-1 and TRBJ1-2, with 8 bases matching TRBD1. As DNA, the CDR3 is TGCAGCGTTGAAGCCTATCAGGGGGCTGTTGGCTACACCTTC. The encoded protein is CSVEAYQGAVGYTF.